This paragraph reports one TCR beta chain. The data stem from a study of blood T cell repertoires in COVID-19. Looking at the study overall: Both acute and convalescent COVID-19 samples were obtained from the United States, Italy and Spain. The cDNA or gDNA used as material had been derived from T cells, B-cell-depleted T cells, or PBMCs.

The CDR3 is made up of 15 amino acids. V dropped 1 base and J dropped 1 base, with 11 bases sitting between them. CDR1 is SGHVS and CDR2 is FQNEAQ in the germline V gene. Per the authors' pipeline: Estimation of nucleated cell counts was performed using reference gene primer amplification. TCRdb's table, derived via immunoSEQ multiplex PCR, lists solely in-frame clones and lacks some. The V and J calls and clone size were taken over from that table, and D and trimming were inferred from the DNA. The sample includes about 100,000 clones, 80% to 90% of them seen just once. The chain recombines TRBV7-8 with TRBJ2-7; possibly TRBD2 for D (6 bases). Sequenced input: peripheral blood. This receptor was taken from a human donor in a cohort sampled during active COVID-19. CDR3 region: CASSLGLVESYEQYF. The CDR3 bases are TGTGCCAGCAGCTTAGGACTAGTCGAATCCTACGAGCAGTACTTC.